This record concerns one T cell receptor (beta chain) sequence. What it binds is not known. Trimming took 8 bases from V and 1 from J; bases not matched to a gene: 21. The germline V gene has CDR1 SNHLY and CDR2 FYNNEI. The CDR3 contains 19 residues. This entry comes from a study of cytomegalovirus exposure and HLA in healthy donors. Findings and limits, study-wide: In vitro work confirmed that a few CMV-associated chains recognize CMV antigens.

Repertoires were generated with immunoSEQ multiplex PCR, while TCRdb's copy carries only in-frame clones and drops some. The repertoire holds approximately 99,000 clones, with under 85% as singletons. Sequencing was done on a sample of PBMCs. The J gene is TRBJ1-2, the V gene TRBV2; 8 bases are a match to TRBD1. The source of this sequence is a woman younger than 35 in good health and CMV-seronegative. CDR3 residues: CASVFMSGQGGFLNYGYTF. CDR3 coding DNA: TGTGCCAGCGTATTTATGTCCGGACAGGGTGGTTTTCTTAACTATGGCTACACCTTC.